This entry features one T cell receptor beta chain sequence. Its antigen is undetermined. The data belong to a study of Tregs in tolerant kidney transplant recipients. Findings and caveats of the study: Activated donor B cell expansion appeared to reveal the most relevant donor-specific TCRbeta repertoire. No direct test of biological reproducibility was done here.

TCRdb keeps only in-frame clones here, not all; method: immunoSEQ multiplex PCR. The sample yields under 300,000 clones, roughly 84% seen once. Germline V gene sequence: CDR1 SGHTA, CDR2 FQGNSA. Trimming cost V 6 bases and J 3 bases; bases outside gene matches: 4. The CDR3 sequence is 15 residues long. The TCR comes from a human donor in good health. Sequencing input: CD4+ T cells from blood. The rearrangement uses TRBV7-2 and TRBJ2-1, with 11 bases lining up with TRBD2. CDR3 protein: CASRLGLAGYNEQFF. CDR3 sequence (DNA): TGTGCCAGCAGACTCGGACTAGCGGGCTACAATGAGCAGTTCTTC. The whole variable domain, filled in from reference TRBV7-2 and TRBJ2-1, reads GAGVSQSPSNKVTEKGKDVELRCDPISGHTALYWYRQSLGQGLEFLIYFQGNSAPDKSGLPSDRFSAERTGGSVSTLTIQRTQQEDSAVYLCASRLGLAGYNEQFFGPGTRLTVL.